The 31 T cell receptor beta chains listed next were all sequenced from one sample in a study of cytomegalovirus exposure and HLA in healthy donors. PCR employed 60 Vbeta and 13 Jbeta primers. TCRdb keeps only in-frame clones here, not all; method: immunoSEQ multiplex PCR. Recorded here are fewer than 100,000 clones; the top ten clones represent 1.5%. Sequenced input: PBMCs. The receptor source for this set is a woman aged 55-70 years in good health and CMV-seronegative.

The rearrangement joins TRBV7-2 to TRBJ2-2, with D maybe TRBD2 (6 bases). Germline V CDR1 and CDR2: SGHTA, FQGNSA. This CDR3 comprises 15 residues. V was clipped by 8 bases and J by 1 base, with 14 bases between them. The DNA of the CDR3 is TGTGCCAGCGTACTAGGAGGGAGGAACACCGGGGAGCTGTTTTTT. This translates into CASVLGGRNTGELFF.

The J gene is TRBJ2-7, the V gene TRBV7-2; D unresolved. The CDR3 extends over 14 amino acids. V shed 6 bases and J shed 4 bases, with 16 bases lying between them. The germline gives CDR1 SGHTA, CDR2 FQGNSA. The DNA of the CDR3 is TGTGCCAGCAGATCACCCGGGTTTACTTACGAGCAGTACTTC. This gives the protein CASRSPGFTYEQYF. The variable domain in full, completed from reference TRBV7-2 and TRBJ2-7, reads GAGVSQSPSNKVTEKGKDVELRCDPISGHTALYWYRQSLGQGLEFLIYFQGNSAPDKSGLPSDRFSAERTGGSVSTLTIQRTQQEDSAVYLCASRSPGFTYEQYFGPGTRLTVT.

CDR3 DNA sequence: TGTGCCAGCAGCTTAGTGGCGGTTTGGGAGACCCAGTACTTC. Its protein product is CASSLVAVWETQYF. The chain joins TRBV11-2 to TRBJ2-5; D is uncertain. CDR1 and CDR2 from the germline V gene are SGHAT and FQNNGV. The CDR3 totals 14 residues. The V end was cut by 1 base, the J end by 5 bases, with 11 bases between.

The J gene is TRBJ2-5, the V gene TRBV6-5, with D maybe TRBD1 (6 bases). The J call may be incorrect, as the DNA end agrees better with TRBJ2-7. The CDR3 runs 14 residues. Germline-derived CDR1 and CDR2 are MNHEY and SVGAGI. CDR3 protein: CASRNGQNSYEQYF. CDR3 bases: TGTGCCAGCAGGAACGGACAGAACTCCTACGAGCAGTACTTC.

V gene TRBV7-2 combines with J gene TRBJ2-5; D gene ambiguous. The better agreement between TRBJ2-7 and the DNA end casts doubt on the J call. This CDR3 spans 11 amino acids. CDR1 is SGHTA, CDR2 FQGNSA, per germline. This CDR3 is CAERIHYEQYF. The CDR3 DNA is TGTGCCGAGAGGATCCACTACGAGCAGTACTTC.

The chain uses TRBV9 and TRBJ2-3, with TRBD2 matching over 11 bases. The J segment lost 7 bases and the V segment lost 4 bases, leaving 8 bases of the junction unmatched. Germline-derived CDR1 and CDR2 are SGDLS and YYNGEE. There are 15 residues in the CDR3. CDR3 coding DNA: TGTGCCAGCAGCCCCCGGGGACTAGCGGAGTATACGCAGTATTTT. It translates to CASSPRGLAEYTQYF. The full variable domain, with the rest looked up from reference TRBV9 and TRBJ2-3, is DSGVTQTPKHLITATGQRVTLRCSPRSGDLSVYWYQQSLDQGLQFLIQYYNGEERAKGNILERFSAQQFPDLHSELNLSSLELGDSALYFCASSPRGLAEYTQYFGPGTRLTVL.

The V and J genes are TRBV6-5 and TRBJ1-1; the D gene is possibly TRBD1 (5 bases). Trimming pared 5 bases from V and 4 bases from J, leaving 11 bases between. This CDR3 has 13 residues. Germline V gives CDR1 MNHEY, CDR2 SVGAGI. The CDR3 nucleotides read TGTGCCAGCAGTCGACAGAGAACCACTGAAGCTTTCTTT. Translating gives CASSRQRTTEAFF.

The chain carries TRBV29-1 and TRBJ1-1; TRBD1 aligns across 7 bases. Losses at the gene ends were 3 bases for V and 1 base for J; bases not matched to a gene: 5. The CDR3 is 14 residues long. Germline values: CDR1 SQVTM, CDR2 ANQGSEA. The CDR3 here is CSVEVNRGNTEAFF. The CDR3 region has the DNA TGCAGCGTTGAGGTGAACAGGGGGAACACTGAAGCTTTCTTT.

This chain links TRBV28 with TRBJ1-2; D not certain. This CDR3 has 14 amino acids. Looked up from germline, CDR1 is MDHEN and CDR2 is SYDVKM. The germline V and J ends were trimmed by 2 bases and 5 bases, with 12 bases remaining between them. The CDR3 DNA follows: TGTGCCAGCAGTTTACAGGCCTGGGAGTATGGCTACACCTTC. It translates to CASSLQAWEYGYTF.

J is TRBJ1-5 and V is TRBV5-6, with unresolved D. Germline assignment: CDR1 SGHDT and CDR2 YYEEEE. The CDR3 runs to 16 residues. Deletions cut 4 bases from V and 0 bases from J, with 14 bases between. CDR3: CASSLRRGYSNQPQHF. Written as DNA, the CDR3 is TGTGCCAGCAGCCTACGGCGGGGATATAGCAATCAGCCCCAGCATTTT.

This chain uses TRBV7-2 with TRBJ2-1, with 10 positions matching TRBD2. This CDR3 region has 16 residues. The V gene end was trimmed by 5 bases and the J gene end by 3 bases; junction bases not matched to a gene: 7. Germline V CDR1 and CDR2: SGHTA, FQGNSA. CDR3 in DNA: TGTGCCAGCAGCGCTCCGGGACTAGCGAGCTACAATGAGCAGTTCTTC. It specifies CASSAPGLASYNEQFF.

The CDR3 DNA is TGTGCCATCAGTCGGACAGGGCTCTACGAGCAGTACTTC. Translating it yields CAISRTGLYEQYF. The chain uses TRBV10-3 and TRBJ2-7, with TRBD1 matching over 8 bases. After removal of 5 bases from V and 3 bases from J, the junction contained 3 bases not matched to a gene. Per germline, CDR1 ENHRY and CDR2 SYGVKD. This CDR3 is built from 13 residues.

V usage is TRBV6-1 and J usage is TRBJ1-2; 8 nucleotides match TRBD1. CDR3 length: 12 amino acids. Germline lookup yields CDR1 MNHNS and CDR2 SASEGT. Trimming cost V 7 bases and J 7 bases; bases outside gene matches: 5. The CDR3 is CASIQGGTGYTF. CDR3 in DNA: TGTGCCAGCATACAGGGGGGCACTGGCTACACCTTC.

This sequence joins TRBV20-1 and TRBJ2-3; D remains ambiguous. This CDR3 is 10 amino acids long. V shed 6 bases and J shed 2 bases, with 3 bases lying between them. The germline V gene has CDR1 DFQATT and CDR2 SNEGSKA (reference sequence). The CDR3 here is CSAVTDTQYF. In DNA form, the CDR3 reads TGCAGTGCCGTCACAGATACGCAGTATTTT.

With respect to this clone: A junction end diverges from the germline sequence, so it may reflect a read error. V gene TRBV7-7 combines with J gene TRBJ2-2; TRBD1 matches 9 bases. Per the germline V gene, CDR1 is SSHAT and CDR2 is FNYEAQ (reference sequence). The CDR3 runs to 17 residues. The CDR3 DNA reads TGTGCTAGCAGCTTAAACCGGGACAGGGCGAACACCGGGGAGCTGTTTTTT. Encoded protein: CASSLNRDRANTGELFF. Variable domain in full (rest from reference TRBV7-7 and TRBJ2-2): GAGVSQSPRYKVTKRGQDVTLRCDPISSHATLYWYQQALGQGPEFLTYFNYEAQPDKSGLPSDRFSAERPEGSISTLTIQRTEQRDSAMYRCASSLNRDRANTGELFFGEGSRLTVL.

The gene calls are TRBV27 and TRBJ2-1, with 7 bases aligning to TRBD2. Trimming cost V 3 bases and J 6 bases; bases outside gene matches: 8. Germline V lookup: CDR1 MNHEY, CDR2 SMNVEV (reference sequence). There are 15 residues in the CDR3. CDR3 sequence: CASSFEGRVRNEQFF. DNA of the CDR3: TGTGCCAGCAGTTTTGAGGGGAGGGTTCGCAATGAGCAGTTCTTC.

The chain links TRBV28 to TRBJ2-3; TRBD1 aligns across 7 bases. From germline, CDR1 is MDHEN and CDR2 SYDVKM. V dropped 5 bases and J dropped 8; count of bases not matched to a gene: 4. The CDR3 has 12 residues. The CDR3 loop reads CASSADRPTQYF. For the CDR3, the DNA is TGTGCCAGCAGTGCGGACAGGCCTACGCAGTATTTT.

The CDR3 sequence: CASSLYISPPSYNEQFF. The CDR3 nucleotides read TGTGCCAGCAGTTTATATATTAGTCCTCCGTCCTACAATGAGCAGTTCTTC. The chain couples TRBV28 to TRBJ2-1; D is uncertain. CDR1 is MDHEN, CDR2 SYDVKM, per germline. The ends were cut back, 1 base at V and 1 base at J, with 14 bases in the middle. This CDR3 spans 17 amino acids.

The CDR3 loop is CASSLQSGTSGRYEQYF. CDR3 in DNA: TGTGCCAGCAGTTTACAATCCGGGACTAGCGGGAGGTACGAGCAGTACTTC. This chain links TRBV27 with TRBJ2-7, with 15 bases aligning to TRBD2. With V trimmed by 2 bases and J by 4 bases, 6 bases remained unmatched. The germline V gene has CDR1 MNHEY and CDR2 SMNVEV (reference sequence). The CDR3 contains 17 residues.

The rearrangement uses TRBV6-1 and TRBJ1-5; maybe TRBD1 (5 bases). CDR3 length: 15 amino acids. The germline gives CDR1 MNHNS, CDR2 SASEGT. V lost 2 bases and J lost 5, with 13 bases in between. The CDR3 region is CASSERQDIDQPQHF. Written as DNA, the CDR3 is TGTGCCAGCAGTGAAAGGCAGGACATAGATCAGCCCCAGCATTTT.

This chain connects TRBV28 to TRBJ1-5; 7 nucleotides align to TRBD1. The J segment lost 2 bases and the V segment lost 5 bases, leaving 6 bases of the junction unmatched. This CDR3 is built from 15 residues. The germline CDR1 and CDR2 sequences are MDHEN and SYDVKM. CDR3 in DNA: TGTGCCAGCAGTGCACAGGGGACGGGCAATCAGCCCCAGCATTTT. Translated: CASSAQGTGNQPQHF.

The gene calls are TRBV5-1 and TRBJ2-5; D gene unclear. Trimming removed 2 bases at V and 5 bases at J, with 7 bases between. CDR1 is SGHRS, CDR2 YFSETQ, per germline. The CDR3 runs to 12 residues. CDR3 in DNA: TGCGCCAGCAGCTTCGGTAGCGAGACCCAGTACTTC. It codes for CASSFGSETQYF.

The chain is built from TRBV7-2 and TRBJ2-7; a weak D match, TRBD2 (6 bases). The CDR3 sequence is 15 residues long. Germline V gene sequence: CDR1 SGHTA, CDR2 FQGNSA. Between the trimmed V and J ends, which lost 5 bases and 12 bases, there was a span of 26 bases. The CDR3 bases are TGTGCCAGCAGCCCCCAGAGTACCGGGCCCGCGGAGGGGTACTTC. As protein: CASSPQSTGPAEGYF.

V and J are TRBV4-3 and TRBJ1-4; D is possibly TRBD1 (5 bases). Between the trimmed V and J ends, which lost 0 bases and 6 bases, there was a span of 17 bases. CDR1 is LGHNA, CDR2 YSLEER, per germline. The CDR3 has 17 residues. CDR3 sequence reads: CASSQEPWGSGDEKLFF. The CDR3 nucleotides are TGCGCCAGCAGCCAAGAACCGTGGGGCAGCGGGGATGAAAAACTGTTTTTT.

V usage is TRBV6-5 and J usage is TRBJ2-3; D might be TRBD2 (6 bases). Germline V gene lookup returns CDR1 MNHEY and CDR2 SVGAGI. Deletions cut 6 bases from V and 0 bases from J, with 13 bases between. The CDR3 totals 15 residues. CDR3 nucleotide sequence: TGTGCCAGCAGGTTAGCGGTAATAAGCACAGATACGCAGTATTTT. Protein: CASRLAVISTDTQYF.

The rearrangement uses TRBV5-1 and TRBJ2-2; 12 bases line up with TRBD2. J gave up 1 base and V 4 bases, and 2 bases lay outside the gene matches. This CDR3 contains 16 residues. Germline V gene data show CDR1 as SGHRS and CDR2 as YFSETQ. The chain's CDR3 is CASSMGLAGNTGELFF. The CDR3, as DNA: TGCGCCAGCAGCATGGGACTAGCGGGGAACACCGGGGAGCTGTTTTTT. Full variable domain (outside the CDR3, taken from reference TRBV5-1 and TRBJ2-2): KAGVTQTPRYLIKTRGQQVTLSCSPISGHRSVSWYQQTPGQGLQFLFEYFSETQRNKGNFPGRFSGRQFSNSRSEMNVSTLELGDSALYLCASSMGLAGNTGELFFGEGSRLTVL.

The J gene is TRBJ2-3, the V gene TRBV10-3; D is perhaps TRBD2 (5 bases). Germline lookup yields CDR1 ENHRY and CDR2 SYGVKD. V gave up 10 bases and J gave up 3 bases, with 20 bases separating them. The length of the CDR3 is 15 residues. The CDR3 DNA follows: TGTGCCACCTTTGACGGTTTAGAGGGTACAGATACGCAGTATTTT. It codes for CATFDGLEGTDTQYF.

The chain joins TRBV27 to TRBJ1-2; 9 nucleotides line up with TRBD1. Germline CDR1 is MNHEY and CDR2 is SMNVEV (reference sequence). V shed 5 bases, J shed 5 bases, and the junction held 6 bases outside the gene matches. The CDR3 runs 14 residues. The CDR3 sequence: CASSMDRGGYGYTF. The CDR3 nucleotides are TGTGCCAGCAGTATGGACAGGGGTGGGTATGGCTACACCTTC.

This chain joins TRBV7-3 and TRBJ2-7, with TRBD1 identical over 9 bases. CDR1 SGHTA and CDR2 FQGTGA come from the germline V gene. The CDR3 extends over 15 amino acids. J was trimmed by 4 bases and V by 5 bases; bases with no gene match: 9. Here the CDR3 reads CASSPGVGQGYEQYF. The DNA of the CDR3 is TGTGCCAGCAGCCCTGGTGTGGGACAGGGATACGAGCAGTACTTC.

The chain uses TRBV19 and TRBJ1-5; possible D gene TRBD1, 6 bases. The germline V gene encodes CDR1 LNHDA and CDR2 SQIVND (reference sequence). V gave up 3 bases and J gave up 8 bases, with 20 bases separating them. The CDR3 covers 16 residues. CDR3 residues: CASSIGGRGLQEPQHF. The CDR3 DNA sequence: TGTGCCAGTAGTATTGGGGGCAGGGGCCTCCAAGAGCCCCAGCATTTT.

The genes are TRBV29-1 and TRBJ2-7, with 7 nucleotides matching TRBD1. CDR3 size: 15 residues. Germline lookup yields CDR1 SQVTM and CDR2 ANQGSEA. With V trimmed by 3 bases and J by 2 bases, 10 bases remained unmatched. CDR3 in amino acids: CSVEGTGTETYEQYF. The CDR3 bases are TGCAGCGTTGAGGGTACCGGGACAGAGACCTACGAGCAGTACTTC.